This entry lists 5 T cell receptor beta chains sequenced from one sample in a study of early T cells in non-severe SARS-CoV-2 infection. TCRdb analysed the 5' RACE reads with MiXCR anew, one entry per CDR3 protein. Of 65,000 to 80,000 distinct CDR3 sequences listed, around 13% are singletons. The sequencing input was whole blood. These receptor sequences come from an adult who was a healthcare worker with PCR-confirmed SARS-CoV-2 infection or an uninfected control (not recorded which).

V and J are TRBV7-2 and TRBJ2-3; D is ambiguous. Germline V gene data show CDR1 as SGHTA and CDR2 as FQGNSA. This CDR3 region has 12 residues. The V gene lost 1 base and the J gene lost 8 bases, with 7 bases spanning the gap. The chain's CDR3 is CASSLVGGTQYF. The CDR3 bases are TGTGCCAGCAGCTTAGTCGGTGGTACGCAGTATTTT.

This clonotype showed up many times. The CDR3 DNA is TGCGCCAGCAGCTTTAGGACCGACTCCTACGAGCAGTACTTC. Translated, it gives CASSFRTDSYEQYF. This chain joins TRBV5-1 and TRBJ2-7; D is uncertain. Trimming cost V 2 bases and J 0 bases, with 9 bases left between them. The CDR3 spans 14 residues. Germline CDR1 and CDR2: SGHRS and YFSETQ.

This clonotype was counted between two and nine times. V is TRBV5-1 and J is TRBJ1-2; TRBD1 matches 7 bases. Losses at the gene ends were 3 bases for V and 8 bases for J; bases not matched to a gene: 16. CDR3 length equals 16 residues. Germline V gene sequence: CDR1 SGHRS, CDR2 YFSETQ. The CDR3 DNA reads as TGCGCCAGCAGCTCAGCTTCGACAGGGCCATGGCGGGGCTACACCTTC. It yields the protein CASSSASTGPWRGYTF.

This clonotype has only a few counts. The V gene is TRBV11-2, the J gene TRBJ2-1, with D unresolved. This CDR3 is 12 amino acids long. The V and J ends lost 2 bases and 13 bases respectively, with 12 bases between them. CDR1 is SGHAT, CDR2 FQNNGV, per germline. The CDR3 sequence: CASSLTLGTQFF. The CDR3 coding sequence is TGTGCCAGCAGCTTAACCCTAGGTACCCAGTTCTTC. The variable domain in full, with the rest retrieved from reference TRBV11-2 and TRBJ2-1, is EAGVAQSPRYKIIEKRQSVAFWCNPISGHATLYWYQQILGQGPKLLIQFQNNGVVDDSQLPKDRFSAERLKGVDSTLKIQPAKLEDSAVYLCASSLTLGTQFFGPGTRLTVL.

In DNA form, the CDR3 reads TGCAGTGCCCTTGGCGGGACAGGGCGAAATGAGCAGTTCTTC. It translates to CSALGGTGRNEQFF. The V and J genes are TRBV20-1 and TRBJ2-1, with 9 nucleotides matching TRBD1. V was clipped by 6 bases and J by 7 bases; unmatched bases: 10. The CDR3 sequence is 14 residues long. Germline V gives CDR1 DFQATT, CDR2 SNEGSKA (reference sequence).